This entry is about one T cell receptor (beta chain). What it recognizes is unknown. TCRdb passed the 5' RACE reads through MiXCR, listing each CDR3 protein once. The repertoire holds 300,000 to 350,000 distinct CDR3 sequences, with roughly 12% as singletons. These data come from a study of CD8 T cells in ankylosing spondylitis. Study-level points and caveats: Disease-associated clonotypes exhibited CD8+ identity and were relatively infrequent in peripheral blood.

The CDR3 covers 15 residues. Germline V CDR1 and CDR2: LGHNA, YSLEER. Trimming at V came to 1 base and at J to 2 bases, leaving 4 bases not matched to a gene. The chain links TRBV4-3 to TRBJ2-5; 7 bases are shared with TRBD1. The sequence was obtained from a female donor with ankylosing spondylitis or in good health (not recorded which). The sequencing input was blood, either unsorted or a sorted T cell fraction (not recorded which). CDR3 in amino acids: CASSQAWDRQETQYF. CDR3 sequence (DNA): TGCGCCAGCAGCCAAGCATGGGACAGACAAGAGACCCAGTACTTC.